This T cell receptor beta chain was sequenced for a study of radiotherapy plus CTLA-4 blockade in lung cancer. CDR3 length: 13 amino acids. The germline gives CDR1 SNHLY, CDR2 FYNNEI. The ends were cut back, 8 bases at V and 4 bases at J, with 12 bases in the middle. Method: immunoSEQ multiplex PCR; TCRdb's copy keeps in-frame clones and lacks some. The sample shows 25,000 to 35,000 clones, more than 75% of them seen only once. The sequence derives from a human donor with non-small cell lung cancer who had stable disease on radiotherapy plus ipilimumab. The rearrangement joins TRBV2 to TRBJ1-3; TRBD1 is a possible D gene (5 bases). The sample consisted of peripheral blood, taken from a patient treated with radiotherapy plus ipilimumab. This chain's CDR3 is CASHHRSGNTIYF. The CDR3 DNA reads TGTGCCAGCCACCACAGGTCAGGAAACACCATATATTTT.